These T cell receptor beta chains were read from a single sample in a study of T cells in Graves' hyperthyroidism and ophthalmopathy. Each CDR3 protein is one row after TCRdb ran MiXCR on the multiplex PCR reads. Seen here are about 260,000 distinct CDR3 sequences, roughly 15% observed once, and the top ten hold less than 35%. The sequenced sample was blood. The origin of the receptors is a woman between 18 and 29 years old with Graves' ophthalmopathy. The conserved cysteine and the conserved F or W are not part of the CDR3 here.

J	V	CDR3
TRBJ2-3	TRBV5-4	ASSPGLAGGRADTQY
TRBJ1-2	TRBV3-1	ASSTVRDSGYT
TRBJ1-1	TRBV20-1	SANVGRHTEAF
TRBJ2-5	TRBV24-1	ATSALGGWGQETQY
TRBJ2-3	TRBV15	ATSRLSDTQY
TRBJ1-1	TRBV5-1	ASSYGATEAF
TRBJ1-1	TRBV13	ASSLVWTKNTEAF
TRBJ2-7	TRBV3-1	ASSQGGHEQY
TRBJ2-2	TRBV14	ASSRFAATGELF
TRBJ2-3	TRBV3-1	ASSQVGRGADTQY
TRBJ2-2	TRBV9	ASSVGTQNTGELF
TRBJ2-1	TRBV12-3/TRBV12-4	ASSRLINEQF
TRBJ1-1	TRBV3-1	ASSQDPYTGREAF
TRBJ1-1	TRBV20-1	SATTGGTEAF
TRBJ1-1	TRBV6-1	ASSALLGDTEAF
TRBJ2-1	TRBV2	ASSAPSGGSYNEQF
TRBJ1-5	TRBV12-3/TRBV12-4	ASSPSRQGPYNNQPQH
TRBJ2-3	TRBV10-3	AISETSGTSTDTQY
TRBJ2-3	TRBV7-2	ASNPGTSGLDTQY
TRBJ2-3	TRBV19	ASSLRTSGRAADTQY
TRBJ2-5	TRBV28	ASSSVGTSRETQY
TRBJ1-1	TRBV20-1	SARAGGHIIAAEAF
TRBJ1-2	TRBV11-2	ASSLGYYGYT
TRBJ1-2	TRBV2	ASGPGYT
TRBJ2-7	TRBV15	ATSRDRGFRGGANEQY
TRBJ1-4	TRBV20-1	SARDPGGGEKLF
TRBJ2-2	TRBV9	ASSSRDRVLSGELF
TRBJ2-1	TRBV7-8	ASSSPGQGYEQF
TRBJ2-2	TRBV29-1	SVVLQAQTGELF
TRBJ1-5	TRBV28	ASSRGRNQPQH
TRBJ2-4	TRBV2	ASSESPLAFLTKNIQY
TRBJ2-2	TRBV24-1	ATSDRRTSGGAYTGELF
TRBJ1-6	TRBV5-1	ASSSTGPGNSPLH
TRBJ2-2	TRBV6-1	ASSGRQGILTGELF
TRBJ2-1	TRBV5-6	ASSFQSGGYNEQF
TRBJ1-1	TRBV27	VSSWGGVNTEAF
TRBJ1-2	TRBV5-1	ASSPLGRSYGYT
TRBJ1-4	TRBV7-9	ASSFETETNEKLF
TRBJ1-2	TRBV12-3/TRBV12-4	ASSLESDYGYT